The 22 T cell receptor beta chains below all came from one sample that was sequenced in a study of identical twins. TCRdb reprocessed the 5' RACE reads via MiXCR and lists one record per CDR3 protein. This table holds some 230,000 distinct CDR3 sequences, 6.5% to 8% found once. These data also featured in a second study, about T cells expressing NK-cell markers.

Sequencing was done on a sample of CD8+ T cells sorted from blood. The receptors derive from a woman under 30 in good health.

This chain connects TRBV7-9 to TRBJ1-2; D unclear. V gave up 6 bases and J gave up 7 bases, with 15 bases separating them. The CDR3 is 13 residues long. CDR1 is SEHNR and CDR2 is FQNEAQ in the germline V gene (reference sequence). CDR3 DNA sequence: TGTGCCAGCAGAACCGGGGAGACTGTTGGCTACACCTTC. This encodes CASRTGETVGYTF. The complete variable domain, with remaining parts taken from reference TRBV7-9 and TRBJ1-2, reads DTGVSQNPRHKITKRGQNVTFRCDPISEHNRLYWYRQTLGQGPEFLTYFQNEAQLEKSRLLSDRFSAERPKGSFSTLEIQRTEQGDSAMYLCASRTGETVGYTFGSGTRLTVV.

The rearrangement uses TRBV20-1 and TRBJ2-7; the D gene is possibly TRBD2 (6 bases). This CDR3 contains 14 residues. CDR1 is DFQATT, CDR2 SNEGSKA, per germline (reference sequence). With 1 base removed from V and 3 bases from J, the gap between germline ends came to 13 bases. CDR3 nucleotides: TGCAGTGCTAGAGGTACTTGGGGGGACTACGAGCAGTACTTC. The encoded protein is CSARGTWGDYEQYF.

This clonotype was observed many times. V usage is TRBV4-3 and J usage is TRBJ1-2; the D is unclear. CDR3 size: 14 residues. The V gene lost 2 bases and the J gene lost 5 bases, with 12 bases spanning the gap. From germline, CDR1 is LGHNA and CDR2 YSLEER. DNA of the CDR3: TGCGCCAGCAGCCAATCACACGGAGGGTATGGCTACACCTTC. Its protein product is CASSQSHGGYGYTF.

The table lists this clonotype with many counts. The rearrangement joins TRBV20-1 to TRBJ2-5; possible D gene TRBD1, 6 bases. CDR1 is DFQATT and CDR2 is SNEGSKA in the germline V gene (reference sequence). V dropped 6 bases and J dropped 7 bases, with 15 bases sitting between them. The CDR3 is 12 amino acids. The CDR3 DNA sequence: TGCAGTGCCCAGGGGCTCATCGGGACCCAGTACTTC. This translates into CSAQGLIGTQYF.

In this sample, this clonotype turned up a few times. This chain joins TRBV7-9 and TRBJ2-7; maybe TRBD2 (7 bases). Trimming left V 5 bases short and J 1 base short, with 18 bases between. Germline CDR1 and CDR2: SEHNR and FQNEAQ (reference sequence). The CDR3 loop spans 16 amino acids. As DNA, the CDR3 is TGTGCCAGCAGCCCGAGAGGGGGGAGGGGTTCCTACGAGCAGTACTTC. Residues: CASSPRGGRGSYEQYF.

The sample holds a few counts of this clonotype. For the CDR3, the DNA is TGTGCCAGCAGTTTGGGGGGTGCTAAGCAGTATTTT. Translation: CASSLGGAKQYF. This sequence joins TRBV12-3 or TRBV12-4 and TRBJ2-3; the D gene is possibly TRBD2 (6 bases). The CDR3 is made up of 12 amino acids. Trimming shortened V by 3 bases and J by 11 bases, and 12 bases separated the two germline ends.

This clonotype was counted at least ten times. The chain joins TRBV12-3 or TRBV12-4 to TRBJ2-1; TRBD1 matches at 12 bases. V was pared by 6 bases and J by 7 bases, with 10 bases of the junction left unmatched. The CDR3 runs 16 residues. The CDR3 region is CASRPGQGAKRNEQFF. DNA of the CDR3: TGTGCCAGCAGGCCGGGACAGGGGGCCAAAAGAAATGAGCAGTTCTTC.

This clonotype was picked up a small number of times. The chain carries TRBV7-9 and TRBJ2-2; D gene unclear. The CDR3 consists of 13 residues. The germline V gene encodes CDR1 SEHNR and CDR2 FQNEAQ (reference sequence). Trimming shortened V by 4 bases and J by 7 bases, and 10 bases separated the two germline ends. CDR3 bases: TGTGCCAGCAGCTGGAATCTCTTCGGGGAGCTGTTTTTT. This gives the protein CASSWNLFGELFF. The whole variable domain, remainder taken from reference TRBV7-9 and TRBJ2-2, is DTGVSQNPRHKITKRGQNVTFRCDPISEHNRLYWYRQTLGQGPEFLTYFQNEAQLEKSRLLSDRFSAERPKGSFSTLEIQRTEQGDSAMYLCASSWNLFGELFFGEGSRLTVL.

This sequence joins TRBV15 and TRBJ2-3, with TRBD2 identical over 12 bases. Germline V lookup: CDR1 LNHNV, CDR2 YYDKDF (reference sequence). V dropped 3 bases and J dropped 3; count of bases not matched to a gene: 1. The CDR3 spans 15 residues. The CDR3 nucleotides read TGTGCCACCAGCAGGACTAGCGGGAGTACAGATACGCAGTATTTT. Protein: CATSRTSGSTDTQYF. Complete variable domain (other parts from reference TRBV15 and TRBJ2-3): DAMVIQNPRYQVTQFGKPVTLSCSQTLNHNVMYWYQQKSSQAPKLLFHYYDKDFNNEADTPDNFQSRRPNTSFCFLDIRSPGLGDTAMYLCATSRTSGSTDTQYFGPGTRLTVL.

In its sample, this clonotype was seen many times. V gene TRBV12-3 or TRBV12-4 combines with J gene TRBJ2-2, with TRBD2 matching over 10 bases. This CDR3 spans 16 amino acids. J lost 7 bases, V lost 5 bases, and 10 bases had no gene match. CDR3 bases: TGTGCCAGCAGTACCAATCTAGCGGGAGATGGCGGGGAGCTGTTTTTT. This gives the protein CASSTNLAGDGGELFF.

This clonotype showed up just a few times. The gene calls are TRBV29-1 and TRBJ2-2; D remains ambiguous. Germline V gene sequence: CDR1 SQVTM, CDR2 ANQGSEA. The CDR3 loop spans 11 amino acids. Trimming shortened V by 3 bases and J by 3 bases, and 2 bases separated the two germline ends. The chain's CDR3 is CSVEHTGELFF. CDR3 nucleotide sequence: TGCAGCGTTGAGCACACCGGGGAGCTGTTTTTT.

The chain is built from TRBV12-3 or TRBV12-4 and TRBJ1-1; D gene ambiguous. This CDR3 has 12 residues. V dropped 3 bases and J dropped 6 bases, with 8 bases sitting between them. CDR3 sequence (DNA): TGTGCCAGCAGTTTTTCGGAGGCTGAAGCTTTCTTT. It translates to CASSFSEAEAFF.

This clonotype was detected a few times. The genes are TRBV24-1 and TRBJ2-5; D remains ambiguous. Germline CDR1 KGHDR, CDR2 SFDVKD. The CDR3 runs 12 residues. The germline V and J ends were trimmed by 6 bases and 1 base, with 5 bases remaining between them. CDR3 sequence reads: CATSKFQETQYF. The CDR3 DNA reads as TGTGCCACCAGTAAATTCCAAGAGACCCAGTACTTC.

This clonotype was picked up a small number of times. V is TRBV11-2 and J is TRBJ2-5; possible D gene TRBD2, 5 bases. The CDR3 sequence is 14 residues long. Germline CDR1 SGHAT, CDR2 FQNNGV. Trimming stripped 3 bases from V and 9 bases from J, with 17 bases between. This CDR3 reads CASSFSLRPEAQYF. CDR3 DNA: TGTGCCAGCAGCTTCTCCCTCAGGCCGGAGGCCCAGTACTTC. The entire variable domain, with the rest obtained from reference TRBV11-2 and TRBJ2-5, is as follows: EAGVAQSPRYKIIEKRQSVAFWCNPISGHATLYWYQQILGQGPKLLIQFQNNGVVDDSQLPKDRFSAERLKGVDSTLKIQPAKLEDSAVYLCASSFSLRPEAQYFGPGTRLLVL.

This clonotype has at least ten counts. The gene calls are TRBV12-3 or TRBV12-4 and TRBJ2-6; D not certain. The CDR3 is made up of 15 amino acids. V lost 7 bases, J lost 3 bases, and 13 bases lay in between. The chain's CDR3 is CASTGQDVGANVLTF. The CDR3 DNA follows: TGTGCCAGCACCGGGCAGGACGTTGGGGCCAACGTCCTGACTTTC.

This clonotype was found a few times. The gene calls are TRBV12-3 or TRBV12-4 and TRBJ1-2, with 8 bases lining up with TRBD1. This CDR3 spans 15 amino acids. V was pared by 5 bases and J by 8 bases, with 13 bases of the junction left unmatched. As DNA, the CDR3 is TGTGCCAGCAGTCCTGGACAGGGCGTCGTGCGGGGCTACACCTTC. This sequence encodes CASSPGQGVVRGYTF.

This clonotype was picked up many times. The V gene is TRBV5-6, the J gene TRBJ1-5; possibly TRBD1 for D (5 bases). The CDR3 extends over 14 amino acids. Germline V gene lookup returns CDR1 SGHDT and CDR2 YYEEEE. Trimming left V 4 bases short and J 0 bases short, with 8 bases between. CDR3 region: CASSDGGSNQPQHF. The CDR3 coding sequence is TGTGCCAGCAGCGATGGGGGTAGCAATCAGCCCCAGCATTTT. The entire variable domain, with the rest obtained from reference TRBV5-6 and TRBJ1-5, is as follows: DAGVTQSPTHLIKTRGQQVTLRCSPKSGHDTVSWYQQALGQGPQFIFQYYEEEERQRGNFPDRFSGHQFPNYSSELNVNALLLGDSALYLCASSDGGSNQPQHFGDGTRLSIL.

The V gene is TRBV4-3, the J gene TRBJ2-5, with 8 bases lining up with TRBD1. Germline CDR1 is LGHNA and CDR2 is YSLEER. After removal of 0 bases from V and 5 bases from J, the junction contained 5 bases not matched to a gene. The CDR3 has 15 amino acids. CDR3 DNA sequence: TGCGCCAGCAGCCAAGACCAGGGGGCAGGGGAGACCCAGTACTTC. Its protein is CASSQDQGAGETQYF.

There are a few counts of this clonotype. V usage is TRBV10-3 and J usage is TRBJ1-2, with D possibly matching TRBD1 (5 bases). V was shortened by 4 bases and J by 6 bases, with 15 bases between the two germline ends. Germline CDR1 is ENHRY and CDR2 is SYGVKD. There are 14 residues in the CDR3. This CDR3 is CAISAQVGRNGYTF. The CDR3 DNA sequence: TGTGCCATCAGTGCACAGGTTGGACGAAATGGCTACACCTTC.

The J gene is TRBJ1-2, the V gene TRBV6-5; D possibly corresponds to TRBD1 (5 bases). The germline V gene has CDR1 MNHEY and CDR2 SVGAGI. The CDR3 length is 14 residues. Trimming took off 4 bases at V and 4 bases at J, with 13 bases between the two ends. CDR3 nucleotides: TGTGCCAGCAGTTGGGGGGGTATCGGCTATGGCTACACCTTC. It codes for CASSWGGIGYGYTF.

CDR3 DNA sequence: TGTGCCAGCAGCGCAAGTCCCGGGACGGATAGCAATCAGCCCCAGCATTTT. Its protein product is CASSASPGTDSNQPQHF. The V gene is TRBV7-9, the J gene TRBJ1-5; weak D call: TRBD1 (5 bases). This CDR3 region has 17 residues. V shed 5 bases and J shed 0 bases, with 17 bases lying between them. The germline CDR1 and CDR2 sequences are SEHNR and FQNEAQ (reference sequence).

This clonotype has at least ten counts. The rearrangement uses TRBV5-5 and TRBJ2-1; 9 bases map to TRBD2. The CDR3 extends over 12 amino acids. CDR1 and CDR2 from the germline V gene are SGHKS and YYEKEE (reference sequence). V gave up 7 bases and J gave up 9 bases; unmatched junction bases: 5. The CDR3 nucleotides are TGTGCCAGCGTTCTAGCGGGGACTGAGCAGTTCTTC. It codes for CASVLAGTEQFF.